This entry concerns a single TCR beta chain. Its antigen remains undetermined. One base away there is no much larger clone; base qualities are not given. In the study, sorted CD4+ and CD8+ blood T cells from patients with severe aplastic anemia and from healthy subjects underwent deep sequencing of TCR repertoires. Ficoll-Paque density gradient centrifugation was used to isolate peripheral blood mononuclear cells. Before DNA extraction, CD4+ and CD8+ T cells were sorted with FACS or magnetic beads. These data are taken from a study of CD8+CD57+ T cells in acquired aplastic anemia (dated by TCRdb to the late 2010s). Describing the broader study: Extracted DNA from sorted CD4+ and CD8+ cells averaged around 3.2 ug, ranging from about 0.19 to 30 ug. Mean read counts for healthy donor samples were roughly 10 million for CD4+ cells and roughly 12 million for CD8+ cells.

The germline ends are 23 bases apart after V is trimmed by 3 bases and J by 12 bases. From its cysteine to its phenylalanine, the CDR3 spans 15 amino acids. This entry keeps only the CDR3 DNA: 45 bases, framed from base 1. Per the germline V gene (reference sequence), SEHNR is the CDR1 and FQNEAQ is the CDR2. Summary of the overall study and its limitations: No significant difference in CD8+ Simpson's diversity was found between patients and healthy controls (P=0.060). Roughly 29 CD8+ CDR3 sequences were found to be shared between patients and controls, but these sequences appeared to be highly expressed in patients and within the immunodominant clones of the patients.

Profiling of TCR beta VDJ combinations and CDR3 sequences used genomic DNA as the template. TCR repertoire sequencing was run on an Illumina HiSeq 2000. The published analysis was carried out like this. Repertoire assessment relied on Simpson's diversity index, CDR3 size and DJ length profiles, and TRBV/TRBJ rearrangement plots. The most abundant DNA sequence in the deep sequencing data was taken as the immunodominant clone. CDR3 amino acid sequences were screened for sharing across subjects and were compared with published repertoires and the VDJdb database. The public reads were reprocessed in TCRdb via fastp at Q25 and MiXCR, keeping in-frame beta chains. Each entry is one CDR3 protein sequence, shown with its most common DNA and genes. The V and J calls were determined by TCRdb, not by the authors. Recorded for this sample are a few hundred thousand distinct CDR3 sequences; about 70% of them occurred a single time. Of the sample, under 4.5% falls within the top ten clones.

Sequencing was performed on sorted CD4+, CD8+, or CD8+CD57+ T cells (not recorded which) from PBMCs. In this chain, TRBV7-9 is recombined with TRBJ1-2; no D gene is confidently identified. The sequence was collected from a human donor in good health, serving as a control. The CDR3 protein is CASSFAAPDAPLHTF. The nucleotide sequence is given as TGTGCCAGCAGCTTTGCTGCCCCCGATGCACCCCTCCACACCTTC.